This T cell receptor (beta chain) derives from a study of blood T cell repertoires in COVID-19 (TCRdb year 2020). Describing the broader study: Collaborator samples came from the United States, Italy and Spain and covered acute and convalescent phases of COVID-19. The prospective study material was composed of cDNA or gDNA derived from T cells, B-cell-depleted T cells, or PBMCs. Deeply sampled blood TCRbeta repertoires from subjects exposed to, actively infected with, or recovered from COVID-19 were included in the dataset. The repertoires were released in a freely available public database intended as a resource for research on the immune response to SARS-CoV-2. The samples were drawn from two sources: the first 160 participants of the ongoing ImmuneRACE study, and 1,000 to 1,500 subjects contributed by 6 global collaborators. The sample metadata nearly always contained a de-identified subject ID, COVID-19 status, age in years and sex. Where HLA class I and class II types were available, the types were taken from metadata supplied by the sample provider, not from assay-based typing. The research as a whole found: The amount of clinical and demographic metadata varied by source and participant and was provided uncurated.

The collaborating institutions used their own protocols to collect whole blood in K2EDTA tubes. For TCRbeta analysis, collaborators shipped samples as frozen whole blood, isolated PBMCs, or DNA extracted from either of those sample types. TCRbeta CDR3 regions were amplified from genomic DNA using the immunoSEQ Assay, a bias-controlled multiplex PCR. In the paper's pipeline: The number of nucleated cells in each sample was estimated from the amplification of reference gene primers within the assay. To quantify the absolute abundance of each unique TCRbeta CDR3 rearrangement, sequence reads were collapsed and filtered. For each sample, productive Simpson clonality was calculated as the square root of Simpson's diversity index over productive rearrangements. The table comes from immuneACCESS by way of TCRdb, which keeps in-frame sequences with V and J called. Part of the clones is missing from these tables; in studies checked, under half for an unresolved V gene and the rest for unknown reasons. V and J calls and clone size are as listed in that table; D and trimming were resolved from the DNA. The sample records fewer than 350,000 clones, 75% to 90% of which are singletons. The ten largest clones represent approximately 4.2% of the sample.

From its cysteine to its phenylalanine, the CDR3 spans 17 amino acids. The CDR3 DNA has 51 bases and is translated from base 1. The germline V gene supplies CDR1 MGHRA and CDR2 YSYEKL. V is reduced by 10 bases and J by 4 bases, leaving a spacing of 25 bases between them. As to this clone: What antigen it recognizes has not been identified. One base away there is no much larger clone; base qualities are not given.

Sequenced input: peripheral blood. This chain is built from TRBV4-1 and TRBJ1-4; possibly the D gene is TRBD1, per 5 matching bases. The sequence was collected from a man aged 40-50 years with acute or convalescent COVID-19. The DNA sequence is as follows: TGCGCCAACGAGGGGCAGGGCGCGGGGGGTCTTAATGAAAAACTGTTTTTT. It translates as CANEGQGAGGLNEKLFF.